This is a list of T cell receptor beta chains from one sample in a study of shared clonotypes between healthy human individuals. TCRdb's table, derived via immunoSEQ multiplex PCR, lists solely in-frame clones and lacks some. The table has around 990,000 clones, 70% to 80% seen once. The specimen sequenced was memory CD4+ T cells from PBMCs. The source of these receptors is a man in his late teens or twenties in good health. Some clones in this sample may be carry-over from other donors' samples. The CDR3 runs from the conserved cysteine through the conserved F or W. Fields, in order: clone size, V gene, J gene, D gene, CDR3 protein, CDR3 DNA. The D gene is left open where the match is weak. Clone size, where shown, is once, few, many, or a class for clones that have expanded.

clone size: -; V gene: TRBV6-4; J gene: TRBJ2-7; D gene: -; CDR3 protein: CASSDRPETDTSYEQYF; CDR3 DNA: TGTGCCAGCAGTGACCGACCTGAGACAGACACCTCCTACGAGCAGTACTTC
clone size: -; V gene: TRBV5-1; J gene: TRBJ2-5; D gene: TRBD1; CDR3 protein: CASSWGQSRETQYF; CDR3 DNA: TGCGCCAGCAGCTGGGGACAGTCAAGAGAGACCCAGTACTTC
clone size: -; V gene: TRBV28; J gene: TRBJ1-5; D gene: TRBD1; CDR3 protein: CASSGQGGRSNQPQHF; CDR3 DNA: TGTGCCAGCAGTGGACAGGGAGGAAGGAGCAATCAGCCCCAGCATTTT
clone size: -; V gene: TRBV20-1; J gene: TRBJ2-5; D gene: TRBD1; CDR3 protein: CSARQGETQYF; CDR3 DNA: TGCAGTGCCCGACAGGGAGAGACCCAGTACTTC
clone size: -; V gene: TRBV9; J gene: TRBJ1-4; D gene: -; CDR3 protein: CASSVGHLNEKLFF; CDR3 DNA: TGTGCCAGCAGCGTAGGGCACCTGAATGAAAAACTGTTTTTT
clone size: -; V gene: TRBV19; J gene: TRBJ1-1; D gene: -; CDR3 protein: CASSILGVAGRLNTEAFF; CDR3 DNA: TGTGCCAGTAGTATCTTGGGGGTTGCGGGGCGGTTGAACACTGAAGCTTTCTTT
clone size: -; V gene: TRBV7-3; J gene: TRBJ2-6; D gene: -; CDR3 protein: CASSLGGGSGANVLTF; CDR3 DNA: TGTGCCAGCAGCTTAGGAGGTGGATCTGGGGCCAACGTCCTGACTTTC
clone size: -; V gene: TRBV10-2; J gene: TRBJ2-7; D gene: TRBD1; CDR3 protein: CASSRDRAYEQYF; CDR3 DNA: TGCGCCAGCAGTAGGGACAGAGCCTACGAGCAGTACTTC
clone size: -; V gene: TRBV29-1; J gene: TRBJ1-2; D gene: -; CDR3 protein: CSIRGRGGYGYTF; CDR3 DNA: TGCAGCATCCGGGGCCGGGGCGGCTATGGCTACACCTTC
clone size: few; V gene: TRBV7-8; J gene: TRBJ2-7; D gene: TRBD1; CDR3 protein: CASSQGQGAGEQYF; CDR3 DNA: TGTGCCAGCAGCCAGGGACAGGGGGCAGGCGAGCAGTACTTC
clone size: -; V gene: TRBV30; J gene: TRBJ2-3; D gene: TRBD1; CDR3 protein: CAWGTGGSDTQYF; CDR3 DNA: TGTGCCTGGGGGACAGGGGGCTCAGATACGCAGTATTTT
clone size: -; V gene: TRBV6-5; J gene: TRBJ2-7; D gene: -; CDR3 protein: CASSYSRRSYEQYF; CDR3 DNA: TGTGCCAGCAGTTACTCGAGGCGTTCCTACGAGCAGTACTTC
clone size: -; V gene: TRBV28; J gene: TRBJ1-1; D gene: -; CDR3 protein: CASTQLNTEAFF; CDR3 DNA: TGTGCCAGCACCCAACTGAACACTGAAGCTTTCTTT
clone size: few; V gene: TRBV4-2; J gene: TRBJ2-1; D gene: -; CDR3 protein: CASSQDTRGNEQFF; CDR3 DNA: TGTGCCAGCAGCCAAGACACGCGTGGGAATGAGCAGTTCTTC
clone size: many; V gene: TRBV18; J gene: TRBJ2-5; D gene: -; CDR3 protein: CASSPIHKETQYF; CDR3 DNA: TGTGCCAGCTCACCGATTCACAAAGAGACCCAGTACTTC
clone size: -; V gene: TRBV20-1; J gene: TRBJ2-7; D gene: -; CDR3 protein: CSGTESYEQYF; CDR3 DNA: TGCAGTGGGACGGAGTCCTACGAGCAGTACTTC
clone size: -; V gene: TRBV7-6; J gene: TRBJ2-5; D gene: TRBD2; CDR3 protein: CASSPSPAGRRETQYF; CDR3 DNA: TGTGCCAGCAGCCCCTCCCCAGCGGGAAGGCGGGAGACCCAGTACTTC
clone size: once; V gene: TRBV6-4; J gene: TRBJ2-3; D gene: -; CDR3 protein: CASSQDKSTDTQYF; CDR3 DNA: TGTGCCAGCAGTCAGGATAAAAGCACAGATACGCAGTATTTT
clone size: -; V gene: TRBV21-1; J gene: TRBJ2-2; D gene: -; CDR3 protein: CATRKIQGGSSGELFF; CDR3 DNA: TGTGCCACCCGTAAGATCCAAGGAGGGTCGAGCGGGGAGCTGTTTTTT
clone size: -; V gene: TRBV11-2; J gene: TRBJ2-7; D gene: -; CDR3 protein: CASSLRAYTYEQYF; CDR3 DNA: TGTGCCAGCAGCTTACGGGCTTACACCTACGAGCAGTACTTC
clone size: -; V gene: TRBV5-1; J gene: TRBJ1-3; D gene: TRBD1; CDR3 protein: CASSPGQGPSSGNTIYF; CDR3 DNA: TGCGCCAGCAGCCCGGGACAGGGGCCAAGCTCTGGAAACACCATATATTTT
clone size: -; V gene: TRBV5-1; J gene: TRBJ2-3; D gene: TRBD2; CDR3 protein: CASGRLAGTTDTQYF; CDR3 DNA: TGCGCCAGCGGTAGACTAGCGGGCACCACAGATACGCAGTATTTT
clone size: -; V gene: TRBV7-2; J gene: TRBJ1-2; D gene: -; CDR3 protein: CASSLYEREGGYTF; CDR3 DNA: TGTGCCAGCAGCTTATATGAACGGGAAGGGGGCTACACCTTC
clone size: -; V gene: TRBV29-1; J gene: TRBJ1-4; D gene: -; CDR3 protein: CSVRPRAHPNEKLFF; CDR3 DNA: TGCAGCGTTCGGCCCAGGGCCCACCCCAATGAAAAACTGTTTTTT
clone size: -; V gene: TRBV5-1; J gene: TRBJ1-5; D gene: -; CDR3 protein: CASSLGGSNQPQHF; CDR3 DNA: TGCGCCAGCAGCCTAGGGGGTAGCAATCAGCCCCAGCATTTT
clone size: -; V gene: TRBV2; J gene: TRBJ2-5; D gene: -; CDR3 protein: CASSEGGAGDPRTQYF; CDR3 DNA: TGTGCCAGCAGTGAGGGGGGCGCAGGGGACCCCCGGACCCAGTACTTC
clone size: -; V gene: TRBV6-1; J gene: TRBJ2-5; D gene: TRBD2; CDR3 protein: CASSSGNGKWETQYF; CDR3 DNA: TGTGCCAGCAGTAGCGGGAACGGAAAATGGGAGACCCAGTACTTC
clone size: once; V gene: TRBV28; J gene: TRBJ2-7; D gene: TRBD2; CDR3 protein: CASSLVLAGVGEQYF; CDR3 DNA: TGTGCCAGCAGTTTAGTACTAGCGGGAGTGGGCGAGCAGTACTTC
clone size: few; V gene: TRBV9; J gene: TRBJ1-2; D gene: -; CDR3 protein: CASSPDPAGFYGYTF; CDR3 DNA: TGTGCCAGCAGCCCCGACCCTGCCGGATTCTATGGCTACACCTTC
clone size: -; V gene: TRBV5-4; J gene: TRBJ2-5; D gene: TRBD2; CDR3 protein: CASSAAGTSGETQYF; CDR3 DNA: TGTGCCAGCAGCGCAGCCGGGACTAGTGGAGAGACCCAGTACTTC
clone size: -; V gene: TRBV9; J gene: TRBJ2-5; D gene: TRBD2; CDR3 protein: CASSVGSSGLKETQYF; CDR3 DNA: TGTGCCAGCAGCGTAGGGTCTAGCGGGCTAAAAGAGACCCAGTACTTC
clone size: -; V gene: TRBV7-8; J gene: TRBJ2-1; D gene: TRBD2; CDR3 protein: CASSLRSPLVAGPNNEQFF; CDR3 DNA: TGTGCCAGCAGCTTACGTTCCCCCTTGGTAGCGGGGCCAAACAATGAGCAGTTCTTC
clone size: -; V gene: TRBV2; J gene: TRBJ2-1; D gene: -; CDR3 protein: CASSGGSNEQFF; CDR3 DNA: TGTGCCAGCAGTGGGGGCAGCAATGAGCAGTTCTTC
clone size: few; V gene: TRBV19; J gene: TRBJ2-7; D gene: -; CDR3 protein: CASSNTARSYEQYF; CDR3 DNA: TGTGCCAGTAGTAACACGGCCCGCTCCTACGAGCAGTACTTC
clone size: -; V gene: TRBV28; J gene: TRBJ1-5; D gene: -; CDR3 protein: CASRVRSDQPQHF; CDR3 DNA: TGTGCCAGCAGGGTACGGTCCGATCAGCCCCAGCATTTT
clone size: -; V gene: TRBV6-6; J gene: TRBJ2-7; D gene: -; CDR3 protein: CASMIGGSYEQYF; CDR3 DNA: TGTGCCAGCATGATCGGGGGTTCCTACGAGCAGTACTTC
clone size: -; V gene: TRBV5-1; J gene: TRBJ2-2; D gene: -; CDR3 protein: CASSLAAQGNTGELFF; CDR3 DNA: TGCGCCAGCAGCTTGGCCGCGCAAGGGAACACCGGGGAGCTGTTTTTT
clone size: few; V gene: TRBV7-8; J gene: TRBJ1-5; D gene: TRBD1; CDR3 protein: CASRLGTGGNQPQHF; CDR3 DNA: TGTGCCAGCAGGCTGGGGACAGGGGGCAATCAGCCCCAGCATTTT
clone size: -; V gene: TRBV25-1; J gene: TRBJ1-1; D gene: -; CDR3 protein: CASGPRRGTEAFF; CDR3 DNA: TGTGCCAGCGGGCCACGGAGGGGCACTGAAGCTTTCTTT
clone size: -; V gene: TRBV27; J gene: TRBJ1-1; D gene: -; CDR3 protein: CASSPGTRTEAFF; CDR3 DNA: TGTGCCAGCAGTCCCGGGACGAGGACTGAAGCTTTCTTT
clone size: many; V gene: TRBV28; J gene: TRBJ2-7; D gene: TRBD2; CDR3 protein: CATIAGGLYEQYF; CDR3 DNA: TGTGCCACCATAGCGGGAGGTCTGTACGAGCAGTACTTC
clone size: many; V gene: TRBV28; J gene: TRBJ1-5; D gene: TRBD1; CDR3 protein: CASSPQDRGQPQPQHF; CDR3 DNA: TGTGCCAGCAGTCCCCAGGACAGGGGGCAGCCTCAGCCCCAGCATTTT
clone size: -; V gene: TRBV10-2; J gene: TRBJ2-7; D gene: -; CDR3 protein: CATSLGPGEQYF; CDR3 DNA: TGCGCCACCTCTCTAGGACCGGGCGAGCAGTACTTC
clone size: -; V gene: TRBV15; J gene: TRBJ1-5; D gene: -; CDR3 protein: CATSQTGRKSNQPQHF; CDR3 DNA: TGTGCCACCAGCCAAACAGGGAGAAAAAGCAATCAGCCCCAGCATTTT
clone size: -; V gene: TRBV5-1; J gene: TRBJ2-7; D gene: -; CDR3 protein: CASSLQGEAYEQYF; CDR3 DNA: TGCGCCAGCAGCTTGCAGGGAGAGGCCTACGAGCAGTACTTC
clone size: -; V gene: TRBV2; J gene: TRBJ1-2; D gene: -; CDR3 protein: CASSYTRNYGYTF; CDR3 DNA: TGTGCCAGCAGTTATACAAGGAACTATGGCTACACCTTC
clone size: -; V gene: TRBV1; J gene: TRBJ1-5; D gene: -; CDR3 protein: CTSSQEDRTGHSGNQPQHF; CDR3 DNA: TGCACCAGCAGCCAAGAAGATAGGACAGGACACTCCGGGAATCAGCCCCAGCATTTT
clone size: -; V gene: TRBV7-9; J gene: TRBJ1-2; D gene: -; CDR3 protein: CASSLLNKLGYTF; CDR3 DNA: TGTGCCAGCAGCTTACTGAACAAGCTTGGCTACACCTTC
clone size: -; V gene: TRBV4-3; J gene: TRBJ2-7; D gene: TRBD2; CDR3 protein: CASSPGLAPSYEQYF; CDR3 DNA: TGCGCCAGCAGCCCCGGACTAGCCCCCTCCTACGAGCAGTACTTC
clone size: -; V gene: TRBV7-9; J gene: TRBJ2-7; D gene: -; CDR3 protein: CASSLSKALHEQYF; CDR3 DNA: TGTGCCAGCAGCTTATCCAAGGCGCTCCACGAGCAGTACTTC